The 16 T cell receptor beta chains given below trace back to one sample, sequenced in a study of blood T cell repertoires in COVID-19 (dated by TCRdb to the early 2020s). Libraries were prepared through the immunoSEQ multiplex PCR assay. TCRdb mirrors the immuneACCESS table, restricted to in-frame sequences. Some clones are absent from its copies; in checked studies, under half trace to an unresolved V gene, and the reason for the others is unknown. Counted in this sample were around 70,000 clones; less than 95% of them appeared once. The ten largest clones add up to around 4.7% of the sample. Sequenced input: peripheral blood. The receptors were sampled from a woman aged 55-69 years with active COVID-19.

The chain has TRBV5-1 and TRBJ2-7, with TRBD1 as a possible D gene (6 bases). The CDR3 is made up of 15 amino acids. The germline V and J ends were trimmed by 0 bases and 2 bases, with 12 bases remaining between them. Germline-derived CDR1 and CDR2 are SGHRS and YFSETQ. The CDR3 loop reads CASSLVGDTPYEQYF. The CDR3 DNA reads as TGCGCCAGCAGCTTGGTGGGGGACACCCCCTACGAGCAGTACTTC.

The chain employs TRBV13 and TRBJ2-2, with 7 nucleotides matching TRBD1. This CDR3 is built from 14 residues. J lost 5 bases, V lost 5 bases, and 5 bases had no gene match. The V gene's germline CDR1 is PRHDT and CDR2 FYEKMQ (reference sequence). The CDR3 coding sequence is TGTGCCAGCAGCCAAGGACAGGTTACCGGGGAGCTGTTTTTT. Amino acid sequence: CASSQGQVTGELFF.

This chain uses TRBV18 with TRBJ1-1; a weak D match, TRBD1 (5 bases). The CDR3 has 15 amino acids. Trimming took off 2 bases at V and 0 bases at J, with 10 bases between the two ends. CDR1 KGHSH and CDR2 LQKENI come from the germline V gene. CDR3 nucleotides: TGTGCCAGCTCACCAGGTCAGGGCATGAACACTGAAGCTTTCTTT. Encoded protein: CASSPGQGMNTEAFF.

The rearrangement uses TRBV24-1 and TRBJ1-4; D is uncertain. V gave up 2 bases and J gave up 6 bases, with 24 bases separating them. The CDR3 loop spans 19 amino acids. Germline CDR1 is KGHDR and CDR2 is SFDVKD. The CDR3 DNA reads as TGTGCCACCAGTGATTCCTCAGGCGGTCGACGCATGGGAGATGAAAAACTGTTTTTT. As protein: CATSDSSGGRRMGDEKLFF.

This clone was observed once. CDR3 protein: CASSLVGQGGTETQYF. CDR3 DNA: TGTGCCAGCAGCTTGGTCGGCCAGGGAGGTACGGAGACCCAGTACTTC. This chain joins TRBV11-2 and TRBJ2-5; weak D call: TRBD2 (6 bases). The germline gives CDR1 SGHAT, CDR2 FQNNGV. This CDR3 region has 16 residues. Trimming removed 3 bases from V and 5 bases from J, with 19 bases in between.

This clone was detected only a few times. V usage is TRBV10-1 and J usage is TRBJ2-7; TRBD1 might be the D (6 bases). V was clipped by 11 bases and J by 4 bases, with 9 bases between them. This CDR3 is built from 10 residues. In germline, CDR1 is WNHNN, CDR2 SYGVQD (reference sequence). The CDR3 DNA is TGCGCCGGGGGCCTTTACGAGCAGTACTTC. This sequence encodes CAGGLYEQYF.

CDR3 sequence: CASSLAPPGTSGRNEQFF. CDR3 nucleotide sequence: TGTGCCAGCAGCTTAGCCCCCCCCGGGACTAGCGGGAGAAATGAGCAGTTCTTC. The chain carries TRBV7-6 and TRBJ2-1; 14 nucleotides match TRBD2. After removal of 0 bases from V and 7 bases from J, the junction contained 8 bases not matched to a gene. Germline CDR1 is SGHVS and CDR2 is FNYEAQ. CDR3 length equals 18 residues.

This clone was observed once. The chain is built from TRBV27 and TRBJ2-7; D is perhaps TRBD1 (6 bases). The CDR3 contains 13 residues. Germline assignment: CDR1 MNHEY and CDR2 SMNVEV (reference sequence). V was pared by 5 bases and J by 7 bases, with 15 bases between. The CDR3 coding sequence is TGTGCCAGCAGTCCCCAAATGGGGGCAGAGCAGTACTTC. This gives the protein CASSPQMGAEQYF.

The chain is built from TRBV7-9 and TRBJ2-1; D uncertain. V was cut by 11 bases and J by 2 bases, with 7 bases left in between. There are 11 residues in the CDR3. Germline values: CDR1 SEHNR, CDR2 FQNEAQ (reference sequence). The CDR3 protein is CAAAAYNEQFF. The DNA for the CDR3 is TGTGCCGCGGCGGCCTACAATGAGCAGTTCTTC.

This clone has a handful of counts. The chain's CDR3 is CASSPPGTGKGGYTF. In nucleotides, the CDR3 is TGTGCCAGCAGCCCCCCCGGGACAGGGAAGGGAGGCTACACCTTC. The rearrangement uses TRBV5-4 and TRBJ1-2; TRBD1 aligns across 9 bases. V was pared by 4 bases and J by 8 bases, with 12 bases of the junction left unmatched. Germline CDR1 and CDR2: SGHNT and YYREEE (reference sequence). This CDR3 is built from 15 residues.

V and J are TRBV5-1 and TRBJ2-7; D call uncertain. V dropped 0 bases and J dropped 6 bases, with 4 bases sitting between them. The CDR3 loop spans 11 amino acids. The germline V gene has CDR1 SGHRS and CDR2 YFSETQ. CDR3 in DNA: TGCGCCAGCAGCTTGGCGGGCGAGCAGTACTTC. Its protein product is CASSLAGEQYF. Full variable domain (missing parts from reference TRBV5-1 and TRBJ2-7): KAGVTQTPRYLIKTRGQQVTLSCSPISGHRSVSWYQQTPGQGLQFLFEYFSETQRNKGNFPGRFSGRQFSNSRSEMNVSTLELGDSALYLCASSLAGEQYFGPGTRLTVT.

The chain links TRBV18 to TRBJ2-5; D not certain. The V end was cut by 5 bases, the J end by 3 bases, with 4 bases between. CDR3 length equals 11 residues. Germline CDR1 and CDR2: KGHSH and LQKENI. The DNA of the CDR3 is TGTGCCAGCTCATCAGAAGAGACCCAGTACTTC. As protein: CASSSEETQYF.

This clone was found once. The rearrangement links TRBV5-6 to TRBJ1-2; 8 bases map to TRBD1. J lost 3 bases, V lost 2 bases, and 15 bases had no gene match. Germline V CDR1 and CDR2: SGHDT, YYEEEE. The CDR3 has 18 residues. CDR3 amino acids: CASSLNLPPTGGHYGYTF. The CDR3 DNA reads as TGTGCCAGCAGCTTAAACCTCCCCCCTACAGGGGGTCACTATGGCTACACCTTC.

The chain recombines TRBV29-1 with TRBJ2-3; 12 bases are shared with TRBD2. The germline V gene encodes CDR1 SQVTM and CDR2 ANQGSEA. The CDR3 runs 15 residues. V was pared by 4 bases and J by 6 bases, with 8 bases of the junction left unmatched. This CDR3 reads CSVGLTSGRLDTQYF. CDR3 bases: TGCAGCGTTGGGCTGACTAGCGGGAGATTGGATACGCAGTATTTT.

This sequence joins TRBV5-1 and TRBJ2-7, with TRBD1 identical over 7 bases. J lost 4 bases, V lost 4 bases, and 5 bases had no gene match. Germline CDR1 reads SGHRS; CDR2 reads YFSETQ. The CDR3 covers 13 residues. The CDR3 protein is CASSQGQIYEQYF. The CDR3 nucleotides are TGCGCCAGCAGCCAGGGACAGATATACGAGCAGTACTTC.

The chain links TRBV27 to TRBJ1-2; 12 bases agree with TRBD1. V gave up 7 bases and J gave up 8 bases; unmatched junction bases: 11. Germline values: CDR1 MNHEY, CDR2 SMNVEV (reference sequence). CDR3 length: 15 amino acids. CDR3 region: CASTAGDRGRRGYTF. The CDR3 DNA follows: TGTGCCAGCACCGCCGGGGACAGGGGGCGGCGGGGCTACACCTTC.